This T cell receptor (beta chain) is from a study of radiotherapy plus CTLA-4 blockade in lung cancer. Comment on this clone: Its antigen is unidentified.

The germline gives CDR1 SGDLS, CDR2 YYNGEE. Trimming removed 0 bases at V and 3 bases at J, with 7 bases between. The CDR3 is made up of 13 amino acids. The study's findings and limits: Blood-borne expansion of tumor-derived TCR clones followed radiotherapy plus ipilimumab.

Each patient with chemo-refractory metastatic non-small-cell lung cancer was treated with focal radiation plus CTLA-4 blockade using ipilimumab. The data were produced by immunoSEQ multiplex PCR, yet TCRdb's version contains in-frame clones alone and is incomplete. This sample has about 54,000 clones; 79% occur once, and the top ten carry 3.2%. The sequence came from a human donor with non-small cell lung cancer who had a partial response to radiotherapy plus ipilimumab. This sequence joins TRBV9 and TRBJ2-7; D gene uncertain. This specimen was peripheral blood, taken from a patient treated with radiotherapy plus ipilimumab. The CDR3 DNA reads as TGTGCCAGCAGCGTAGGCGGAAACTACGAGCAGTACTTC. This translates into CASSVGGNYEQYF. Drawing the rest from reference TRBV9 and TRBJ2-7, the complete variable domain is DSGVTQTPKHLITATGQRVTLRCSPRSGDLSVYWYQQSLDQGLQFLIQYYNGEERAKGNILERFSAQQFPDLHSELNLSSLELGDSALYFCASSVGGNYEQYFGPGTRLTVT.